This TCR beta chain stems from a study of T cell responses to AZD1222 COVID-19 vaccine. This table comes from immunoSEQ multiplex PCR, and its TCRdb copy is limited to in-frame clones, with some not included. Of 130,000 or so clones listed, about 88% were seen once; the top ten hold around 3%. Trimming left V 2 bases short and J 2 bases short, with 4 bases between. The CDR3 runs 12 residues. Germline CDR1 SGHAT, CDR2 FQNNGV. This TCR was sampled from an adult who received the AZD1222 COVID-19 vaccine. The J gene is TRBJ2-7, the V gene TRBV11-2, with D uncertain. This sample comprised peripheral blood, obtained 28 days after the second AZD1222 dose. CDR3 coding DNA: TGTGCCAGCAGCTTAACCCCCTACGAGCAGTACTTC. Its protein is CASSLTPYEQYF.